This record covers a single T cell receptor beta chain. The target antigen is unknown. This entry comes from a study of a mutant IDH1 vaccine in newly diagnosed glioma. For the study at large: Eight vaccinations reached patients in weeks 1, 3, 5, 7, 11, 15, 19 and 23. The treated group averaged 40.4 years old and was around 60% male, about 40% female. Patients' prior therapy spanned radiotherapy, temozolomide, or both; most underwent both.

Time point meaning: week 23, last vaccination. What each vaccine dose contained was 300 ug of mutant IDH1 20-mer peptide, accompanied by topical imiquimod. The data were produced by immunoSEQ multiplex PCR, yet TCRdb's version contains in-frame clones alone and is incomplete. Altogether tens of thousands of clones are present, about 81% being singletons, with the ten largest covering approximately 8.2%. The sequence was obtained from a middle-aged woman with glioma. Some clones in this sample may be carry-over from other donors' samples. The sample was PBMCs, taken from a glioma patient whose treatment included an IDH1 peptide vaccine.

CDR3 in amino acids: CASSIWVRGLTVAGELFF. The CDR3 coding sequence is TGTGCCAGTAGTATTTGGGTCCGTGGGCTTACGGTCGCCGGGGAGCTGTTTTTT. This chain connects TRBV19 to TRBJ2-2; D gene unclear. CDR1 and CDR2 from the germline V gene are LNHDA and SQIVND (reference sequence). The CDR3 is 18 amino acids. V gave up 3 bases and J gave up 6 bases, with 23 bases separating them. Combining the CDR3 with reference TRBV19 and TRBJ2-2 gives the whole variable domain DGGITQSPKYLFRKEGQNVTLSCEQNLNHDAMYWYRQDPGQGLRLIYYSQIVNDFQKGDIAEGYSVSREKKESFPLTVTSAQKNPTAFYLCASSIWVRGLTVAGELFFGEGSRLTVL.